Presented here are 5 T cell receptor beta chains from one specimen sequenced in a study of blood T cells in healthy people across ages. The use of a sample-barcoded 5' primer and a J-beta primer mix characterized a second PCR of roughly 6 to 11 cycles. From the 5' RACE reads, TCRdb called clonotypes with MiXCR, one entry per CDR3 protein. The sample holds nearly 800,000 distinct CDR3 sequences; around a quarter are singletons and the top ten take approximately 4%. Another study also made use of these data, one on T cells of mothers and their children.

What was sequenced was blood. These receptors originate from a boy younger than 18 in good health.

This clonotype was observed many times. The rearrangement joins TRBV28 to TRBJ2-7; 7 nucleotides align to TRBD2. J was trimmed by 0 bases and V by 6 bases; bases with no gene match: 5. Germline CDR1 and CDR2: MDHEN and SYDVKM. The CDR3 is 14 residues long. CDR3 sequence: CASSPWGGSYEQYF. CDR3 nucleotide sequence: TGTGCCAGCAGCCCCTGGGGGGGCTCCTACGAGCAGTACTTC.

This chain joins TRBV20-1 and TRBJ1-1, with D perhaps matching TRBD1 (5 bases). There are 16 residues in the CDR3. Trimming pared 0 bases from V and 3 bases from J, leaving 17 bases between. CDR1 is DFQATT and CDR2 is SNEGSKA in the germline V gene (reference sequence). The CDR3 is CSARDLDWGLDTEAFF. CDR3 in DNA: TGCAGTGCTAGAGATCTCGATTGGGGGTTGGACACTGAAGCTTTCTTT.

This sequence joins TRBV5-6 and TRBJ1-4, with D tentatively TRBD1 (5 bases). The CDR3 runs to 14 residues. V lost 4 bases, J lost 7 bases, and 14 bases lay in between. CDR1 is SGHDT and CDR2 is YYEEEE in the germline V gene. CDR3 protein: CASSREGLGEKLFF. The CDR3, as DNA: TGTGCCAGCAGCCGGGAGGGGCTCGGTGAAAAACTGTTTTTT.

This clonotype has a handful of counts. The chain combines TRBV20-1 with TRBJ2-1, with 10 bases matching TRBD2. The ends lost 4 bases at V and 7 bases at J; junction bases unmatched: 7. Germline V gene lookup returns CDR1 DFQATT and CDR2 SNEGSKA (reference sequence). The CDR3 covers 14 residues. For the CDR3, the DNA is TGCAGTGCTACCAGCGGGAGGGGTCATAATGAGCAGTTCTTC. Its translation: CSATSGRGHNEQFF.

The genes are TRBV19 and TRBJ2-5; 8 bases fit TRBD2. The J call is doubtful: the DNA matches TRBJ2-1 better. The CDR3 spans 10 residues. Germline lookup yields CDR1 LNHDA and CDR2 SQIVND (reference sequence). DNA of the CDR3: TGTGCCGGCGGGGGGTATGAGCAGTTCTTC. It is translated as CAGGGYEQFF.